Described below is a single TCR beta chain sequence and its context. Some clones are missing from TCRdb's copy, which holds only in-frame ones; the method was immunoSEQ multiplex PCR. The sample consists of around 140,000 clones, around 84% of them appearing once. The CDR3 consists of 13 residues. Germline lookup yields CDR1 MNHEY and CDR2 SMNVEV (reference sequence). V lost 5 bases to trimming and J lost 0 bases, with 7 bases between them. This entry belongs to a study of blood T cell repertoires in COVID-19. V is TRBV27 and J is TRBJ1-2, with D unresolved. This receptor was identified in a woman in her fifties or sixties with acute or convalescent COVID-19. The sample consisted of peripheral blood. The DNA for the CDR3 is TGTGCCAGCAGTCGCCGGGCTAACTATGGCTACACCTTC. Amino acids: CASSRRANYGYTF.